This T cell receptor (beta chain) was captured in a study of Graves' ophthalmopathy and Graves' hyperthyroidism. RNA served as the template for amplifying TCR beta CDR3 regions. The first-round RT-PCR employed HTBI primers together with the Qiagen OneStep RT-PCR kit. A multiplex PCR was then performed as the second round. TCRdb ran MiXCR on the multiplex PCR reads and lists one entry per CDR3 protein. The sample has 150,000 to 200,000 distinct CDR3 sequences, 39% seen once. Isolation of PBMCs was performed using 10 ml of fresh peripheral blood. This clonotype was recorded at least ten times. This CDR3 region has 15 residues. V lost 10 bases to trimming and J lost 7 bases; unmatched junction nucleotides: 15. Germline V CDR1 and CDR2: MDHEN, SYDVKM.

The chain employs TRBV28 and TRBJ1-5, with TRBD1 matching over 8 bases. Material: peripheral blood. This receptor was identified in a man aged 30 to 39 with Graves' ophthalmopathy. DNA for the CDR3: TGTGCCACCCTAAAACTGGACAGGGCGCGGCAGCCCCAGCATTTT. Translation: CATLKLDRARQPQHF.